This T cell receptor beta chain appears in the sequencing data of a study of blood T cell repertoires in COVID-19. This clone was counted once. In the original processing: Scientists estimated how many nucleated cells there were by amplifying reference gene primers. Only in-frame clones appear in the TCRdb table, and some are missing; sequencing was by immunoSEQ multiplex PCR. From that table come the V and J calls and clone size; the DNA was used to work out D and trimming. The table includes hundreds of thousands of clones, 70% to 90% detected once. Germline V gene data show CDR1 as SGHTA and CDR2 as FQGNSA. With 5 bases removed from V and 9 bases from J, the gap between germline ends came to 10 bases. CDR3 length: 11 amino acids.

The origin of this receptor is a woman aged 45 to 65 with active or convalescent COVID-19. The J gene is TRBJ1-2, the V gene TRBV7-2; D gene unclear. The sequenced sample consisted of peripheral blood. The CDR3 reads CASSVADRYTF. The CDR3 nucleotides read TGTGCCAGCAGCGTTGCAGATCGCTACACCTTC.